The 20 T cell receptor beta chains reported below all come from one sample, sequenced in a study of blood T cell repertoires in COVID-19. Here immunoSEQ multiplex PCR was the method, and the copy in TCRdb shows in-frame clones only, minus some. The data show 200,000 to 250,000 clones, 85% to 90% seen once. Sequencing input: peripheral blood. Receptors originate from a man at least 80 years old with acute or convalescent COVID-19.

This chain connects TRBV28 to TRBJ2-5; D call uncertain. This CDR3 has 14 amino acids. Germline CDR1 and CDR2: MDHEN and SYDVKM. Trimming pared 4 bases from V and 2 bases from J, leaving 11 bases between. The CDR3: CASSSHYTQETQYF. The CDR3 DNA reads as TGTGCCAGCAGTTCTCACTACACTCAAGAGACCCAGTACTTC.

V usage is TRBV7-3 and J usage is TRBJ2-2, with a tentative D call TRBD1 (5 bases). The germline CDR1 and CDR2 sequences are SGHTA and FQGTGA. Trimming stripped 2 bases from V and 6 bases from J, with 13 bases between. CDR3 length: 15 residues. CDR3 sequence: CASSLSTDPAGELFF. The CDR3 nucleotides read TGTGCCAGCAGCTTATCGACAGATCCGGCCGGGGAGCTGTTTTTT.

The chain has TRBV7-8 and TRBJ1-5, with TRBD1 matching over 10 bases. Per the germline V gene, CDR1 is SGHVS and CDR2 is FQNEAQ. Trimming at V came to 5 bases and at J to 6 bases, leaving 7 bases not matched to a gene. The CDR3 runs 15 residues. CDR3 in amino acids: CASSRGTGASQPQHF. CDR3 coding DNA: TGTGCCAGCAGCAGGGGGACAGGGGCCAGTCAGCCCCAGCATTTT.

This chain joins TRBV7-9 and TRBJ1-4, with a tentative D call TRBD1 (6 bases). This CDR3 is 15 amino acids long. V lost 5 bases and J lost 1, with 11 bases in between. CDR1 is SEHNR and CDR2 is FQNEAQ in the germline V gene (reference sequence). CDR3 region: CASSQLQGTNEKLFF. The CDR3 nucleotides are TGTGCCAGCAGCCAATTACAGGGAACTAATGAAAAACTGTTTTTT.

The CDR3 is CAWSPGRISSTDTQYF. Written as DNA, the CDR3 is TGTGCCTGGAGTCCAGGTCGGATATCTAGCACAGATACGCAGTATTTT. This rearrangement joins TRBV30 to TRBJ2-3; D is uncertain. The CDR3 contains 16 residues. Germline V gene sequence: CDR1 GTSNPN, CDR2 SVGIG (reference sequence). Trimming removed 2 bases from V and 0 bases from J, with 15 bases in between.

This sequence joins TRBV5-1 and TRBJ1-4, with 7 bases matching TRBD1. V gave up 4 bases and J gave up 8 bases; unmatched junction bases: 11. The CDR3 totals 15 residues. Germline V gene lookup returns CDR1 SGHRS and CDR2 YFSETQ. The CDR3 bases are TGCGCCAGCAGCCCCGAGACAGGGCGCCACGAAAAACTGTTTTTT. It translates to CASSPETGRHEKLFF.

The chain has TRBV6-5 and TRBJ1-5; no reliable D call. Germline lookup yields CDR1 MNHEY and CDR2 SVGAGI. The CDR3 spans 13 residues. The V gene lost 6 bases and the J gene lost 2 bases, with 8 bases spanning the gap. CDR3 DNA sequence: TGTGCCAGCAGATTGTCGGGCAATCAGCCCCAGCATTTT. Residues: CASRLSGNQPQHF.

The chain joins TRBV3-1 (or the pseudogene TRBV3-2) to TRBJ2-3, with 9 bases that match TRBD1. The ends lost 3 bases at V and 7 bases at J; junction bases unmatched: 5. This CDR3 is built from 14 residues. The germline CDR1 and CDR2 sequences are LGHDT and YNNKEL (reference sequence). Written as DNA, the CDR3 is TGTGCCAGCAGCCACCGGGACAGGGATTATACGCAGTATTTT. Amino acid sequence: CASSHRDRDYTQYF.

This chain connects TRBV30 to TRBJ2-2; the match to TRBD1 covers 7 bases. The CDR3 is 14 amino acids. J was trimmed by 1 base and V by 2 bases; bases with no gene match: 1. CDR1 is GTSNPN and CDR2 is SVGIG in the germline V gene (reference sequence). This chain's CDR3 is CAWSQGVNTGELFF. The CDR3 region has the DNA TGTGCCTGGAGTCAGGGGGTGAACACCGGGGAGCTGTTTTTT.

The chain is built from TRBV9 and TRBJ2-2; 7 nucleotides agree with TRBD2. Germline CDR1 reads SGDLS; CDR2 reads YYNGEE. The CDR3 contains 15 residues. J was trimmed by 3 bases and V by 5 bases; bases with no gene match: 7. This CDR3 reads CASREAGVDTGELFF. In DNA form, the CDR3 reads TGTGCCAGCAGGGAGGCGGGAGTAGACACCGGGGAGCTGTTTTTT.

The chain is built from TRBV6-2 or TRBV6-3 and TRBJ2-7, with D possibly matching TRBD1 (6 bases). The CDR3 extends over 14 amino acids. Germline CDR1 is MNHEY and CDR2 is SVGEGT. V was shortened by 0 bases and J by 5 bases, with 11 bases between the two germline ends. The CDR3 DNA reads TGTGCCAGCAGTTACTCACAGGGATATGACGAGCAGTACGTC. It specifies CASSYSQGYDEQYV.

This chain connects TRBV30 to TRBJ1-2, with D perhaps TRBD1 (5 bases). The CDR3 contains 14 residues. The V end lost 4 bases, the J end lost 1 base, and 13 bases lay between the germline ends. Germline CDR1 reads GTSNPN; CDR2 reads SVGIG (reference sequence). CDR3 sequence: CAWNRRGYNYGYTF. As DNA, the CDR3 is TGTGCCTGGAACAGGAGGGGATATAACTATGGCTACACCTTC.

This clone was counted only a few times. Other DNA sequences in the same sample also yield this CDR3. CDR3 DNA sequence: TGTGCCAGCAGCCGCAGGGGGGGCAATCAGCCCCAGCATTTT. Its translation: CASSRRGGNQPQHF. The chain couples TRBV7-2 to TRBJ1-5; 7 nucleotides align to TRBD1. V was clipped by 5 bases and J by 2 bases; unmatched bases: 3. The CDR3 spans 14 residues. CDR1 and CDR2 (germline): SGHTA, FQGNSA.

This chain uses TRBV7-3 with TRBJ2-5, with a possible D match to TRBD1 (7 bases). Trimming shortened V by 2 bases and J by 5 bases, and 15 bases separated the two germline ends. This CDR3 spans 15 amino acids. Germline CDR1 and CDR2: SGHTA and FQGTGA. DNA of the CDR3: TGTGCCAGCAGCTTATTGGGCCAGGGGGGCGAGACCCAGTACTTC. It translates to CASSLLGQGGETQYF.

The chain links TRBV28 to TRBJ2-2; 11 bases fit TRBD2. Germline CDR1 reads MDHEN; CDR2 reads SYDVKM. Trimming took 2 bases from V and 9 from J; bases not matched to a gene: 2. The CDR3 sequence is 14 residues long. CDR3 bases: TGTGCCAGCAGTTTACGACTAGCGGGAAGGGAGCTGTTTTTT. This translates into CASSLRLAGRELFF.

The V call is TRBV28, the J call TRBJ2-1; 9 positions agree with TRBD2. V was pared by 6 bases and J by 0 bases, with 6 bases of the junction left unmatched. The germline V gene encodes CDR1 MDHEN and CDR2 SYDVKM. CDR3 size: 16 residues. CDR3 amino acids: CASSGRGGDSYNEQFF. CDR3 DNA sequence: TGTGCCAGCAGCGGTCGCGGGGGGGACTCCTACAATGAGCAGTTCTTC.

This clone was seen a few times. In DNA form, the CDR3 reads TGTGCCAGCAGTGAGGAACAGGGGGCGATGCAGCCCCAGCATTTT. Translation gives CASSEEQGAMQPQHF. V and J are TRBV2 and TRBJ1-5, with 9 nucleotides matching TRBD1. Germline V CDR1 and CDR2: SNHLY, FYNNEI. The V and J ends lost 3 bases and 7 bases, in that order; junction bases with no gene match: 7. This CDR3 has 15 residues.

The gene calls are TRBV28 and TRBJ2-2, with 7 bases identical to TRBD2. V trimming: 5 bases; J trimming: 1 base; junction bases outside the gene matches: 13. Germline V gene sequence: CDR1 MDHEN, CDR2 SYDVKM. CDR3 size: 18 residues. DNA for the CDR3: TGTGCCAGCAGTCCAAGTGTGCGGCGGGAGTGGAACACCGGGGAGCTGTTTTTT. It is translated as CASSPSVRREWNTGELFF. The whole variable domain, filled in from reference TRBV28 and TRBJ2-2, reads DVKVTQSSRYLVKRTGEKVFLECVQDMDHENMFWYRQDPGLGLRLIYFSYDVKMKEKGDIPEGYSVSREKKERFSLILESASTNQTSMYLCASSPSVRREWNTGELFFGEGSRLTVL.

This rearrangement joins TRBV5-6 to TRBJ2-1; 12 bases are a match to TRBD2. CDR1 and CDR2 from the germline V gene are SGHDT and YYEEEE. V shed 4 bases and J 8 bases; nucleotides not matched to a gene: 7. This CDR3 comprises 15 residues. The chain's CDR3 is CASSPGLAGLHEQFF. The CDR3 DNA reads as TGTGCCAGCAGCCCCGGACTAGCGGGATTGCATGAGCAGTTCTTC.

The rearrangement uses TRBV11-2 and TRBJ2-1; 8 positions match TRBD1. Trimming at V came to 4 bases and at J to 5 bases, leaving 4 bases not matched to a gene. Germline V gene data show CDR1 as SGHAT and CDR2 as FQNNGV. The CDR3 is 14 amino acids. The CDR3 loop is CASSSRTGNNEQFF. The DNA for the CDR3 is TGTGCCAGCAGCTCCCGGACAGGGAACAATGAGCAGTTCTTC.